This TCR beta chain derives from a study of follicular helper T cells after annual influenza vaccination. Time point specified: 2015-2016 season, 7 days after influenza vaccination. Before and after seasonal inactivated influenza vaccination, adults gave blood for sorting CD4 subsets for sequencing. Donors with HIV/AIDS, active malignancy, immunomodulators or active illness were excluded. Worth noting for this clone: What it binds is unknown.

The study's findings and limits: Undersampling of the much larger non-cTfh compartments could not be excluded for influenza clone enrichment. ICOS+CD38+ cTfh clonality change tracked circulating plasmablast frequency change.

The germline gives CDR1 KGHSH, CDR2 LQKENI. The germline V and J ends were trimmed by 0 bases and 4 bases, with 13 bases remaining between them. The CDR3 consists of 15 residues. The protocol was immunoSEQ multiplex PCR, while the TCRdb copy is restricted to in-frame clones and leaves out a portion. Altogether about 6,600 clones are present, 80% being singletons, with the ten largest covering 0.45% to 0.7%. The chain recombines TRBV18 with TRBJ2-7, with D perhaps matching TRBD1 or TRBD2 (6 bases each). The sequences come from CXCR5- memory CD4+ T cells sorted from blood, collected 7 days after influenza vaccination. The TCR was taken from an adult who received the influenza vaccine. CDR3: CASSPPTQGRYEQYF. For the CDR3, the DNA is TGTGCCAGCTCACCACCGACCCAGGGGAGGTACGAGCAGTACTTC.